Given below is one T cell receptor (beta chain) in context. This clone was observed a handful of times. Its antigen remains unidentified. The junction differs from germline at one of its ends, possibly a read error. The immunoSEQ Assay, a bias-controlled multiplex PCR, was used to amplify TCRbeta CDR3 regions from genomic DNA. As for the authors' bioinformatics: The number of nucleated cells in each sample was estimated from the amplification of reference gene primers within the assay. To quantify the absolute abundance of each unique TCRbeta CDR3 rearrangement, sequence reads were collapsed and filtered. For each sample, productive Simpson clonality was calculated as the square root of Simpson's diversity index over productive rearrangements. This is the immuneACCESS table as TCRdb keeps it, with only in-frame sequences that have V and J called. A part of the clones is gone; compared with another copy, unresolved V genes explain less than half, and the rest is unexplained. V and J calls and clone size are those listed in that table; D and trimming were worked out from the DNA. Across this sample there are 300,000 or so clones, with roughly 80% seen only once. Of the sample, less than 4.5% is held by the ten largest clones.

The data derive from a study of blood T cell repertoires in COVID-19 (dated by TCRdb to the early 2020s). Study-level background: Samples covering the acute and convalescent phases of COVID-19 were provided by collaborators in the United States, Italy and Spain. The repertoires were released in a freely available public database meant as a resource for research on the immune response to SARS-CoV-2. The prospective study material was composed of cDNA or gDNA derived from T cells, B-cell-depleted T cells, or PBMCs. A de-identified subject ID, COVID-19 status, age in years and sex were almost always included in the sample metadata. Where HLA class I and class II types were available, the types were taken from metadata supplied by the sample provider, not from assay-based typing. The samples were drawn from two sources: the first 160 participants of the ongoing ImmuneRACE study, and 1,254 subjects contributed by 6 global collaborators. Deeply sampled blood TCRbeta repertoires from subjects exposed to, actively infected with, or recovered from COVID-19 were included in the dataset.

Whole blood was collected in K2EDTA tubes by collaborating institutions according to the institutions' own protocols. For TCRbeta analysis, collaborators shipped samples as frozen whole blood, isolated PBMCs, or DNA extracted from either of those sample types. What the authors observed across the whole study: The amount of clinical and demographic metadata varied by source and participant and was provided uncurated.

The CDR3 starts with the cysteine, ends with the phenylalanine, and has 16 residues. Only the CDR3 part of the read is kept: 48 bases, read in frame from the first base. Taken from the germline V gene (reference sequence), the CDR1 and CDR2 loops are SSHAT and FNYEAQ. The receptor comes from a woman in her fifties or sixties with active or convalescent COVID-19. The chain employs TRBV7-7 and TRBJ2-1, and perhaps TRBD2 as D gene, on 6 matching bases. Sequenced material: peripheral blood. For the CDR3, the sequence is CASSLDPGVAYNEQFF. The base sequence is TGTGCTAGCAGCTTAGACCCGGGAGTCGCCTACAATGAGCAGTTCTTC.